The 29 T cell receptor beta chains listed next were all sequenced from one sample in a study of blood T cells in healthy people across ages. The authors ran a second PCR of about 6 to 12 cycles using a sample-barcoded 5' primer and a J-beta primer mix. TCRdb used MiXCR to reprocess the 5' RACE reads, holding one entry per CDR3 protein. The top ten clones hold about 0.8% of a sample with roughly 1,000,000 distinct CDR3 sequences, around 25% of them seen once. These same data were also listed under a study on T cells of mothers and their children.

The sequencing input was blood. Receptor source: a girl aged 2 to 10 in good health.

Only a few counts were recorded for this clonotype. CDR3 residues: CATSRDEGHQPGANVLTF. DNA for the CDR3: TGTGCCACCAGCAGAGATGAGGGACATCAACCTGGGGCCAACGTCCTGACTTTC. The chain couples TRBV15 to TRBJ2-6; tentative D call: TRBD1 (6 bases). V shed 0 bases and J shed 2 bases, with 14 bases lying between them. This CDR3 is built from 18 residues. Germline V gene sequence: CDR1 LNHNV, CDR2 YYDKDF (reference sequence). The whole variable domain, filled in from reference TRBV15 and TRBJ2-6, reads DAMVIQNPRYQVTQFGKPVTLSCSQTLNHNVMYWYQQKSSQAPKLLFHYYDKDFNNEADTPDNFQSRRPNTSFCFLDIRSPGLGDTAMYLCATSRDEGHQPGANVLTFGAGSRLTVL.

The sample holds a few counts of this clonotype. One end of the junction is discordant with germline, which a read error may explain. The chain has TRBV5-1 and TRBJ2-2; D is perhaps TRBD1 (7 bases). CDR1 is SGHRS and CDR2 is YFSETQ in the germline V gene. The CDR3 spans 14 residues. CDR3 protein: CASNAGQNTGELFF. CDR3 in DNA: TGCGCCAGCAACGCGGGACAGAACACCGGGGAGCTGTTCTTT.

The chain employs TRBV7-9 and TRBJ2-2, with no clear D. V lost 0 bases and J lost 4, with 6 bases in between. CDR3 length: 14 amino acids. Germline CDR1 SEHNR, CDR2 FQNEAQ (reference sequence). CDR3 sequence reads: CASSLADITGELFF. The CDR3 DNA reads as TGTGCCAGCAGCTTAGCGGATATCACCGGGGAGCTGTTTTTT.

The chain has TRBV20-1 and TRBJ2-5; tentative D call: TRBD2 (6 bases). The better agreement between TRBJ2-7 and the DNA end casts doubt on the J call. CDR1 DFQATT and CDR2 SNEGSKA come from the germline V gene (reference sequence). The CDR3 spans 13 residues. The DNA for the CDR3 is TGCAGTGCTACTAGACTAGGAACCTACGAGCAGTACTTC. The encoded protein is CSATRLGTYEQYF.

There are a few counts of this clonotype. V usage is TRBV19 and J usage is TRBJ1-1, with 9 bases fitting TRBD1. The CDR3 sequence is 15 residues long. The germline gives CDR1 LNHDA, CDR2 SQIVND (reference sequence). V dropped 5 bases and J dropped 5; count of bases not matched to a gene: 9. CDR3 protein: CASSAPGQGWTEAFF. CDR3 DNA: TGTGCCAGTAGTGCTCCGGGACAGGGTTGGACTGAAGCTTTCTTT.

The chain carries TRBV10-3 and TRBJ1-2; the D is unclear. CDR1 is ENHRY, CDR2 SYGVKD, per germline. Trimming took 0 bases from V and 4 from J, leaving 9 bases between them. The CDR3 extends over 14 amino acids. This CDR3 reads CAISESAASYGYTF. The CDR3 DNA follows: TGTGCCATCAGTGAGTCGGCAGCATCCTATGGCTACACCTTC.

Here the CDR3 reads CSAQEQGETQYF. As DNA, the CDR3 is TGCAGTGCCCAGGAACAGGGGGAGACCCAGTACTTC. The chain links TRBV20-1 to TRBJ2-5, with TRBD1 matching over 7 bases. CDR1 DFQATT and CDR2 SNEGSKA come from the germline V gene (reference sequence). The CDR3 runs to 12 residues. Unmatched junction bases numbered 6, after V lost 6 bases and J lost 5 bases.

This clonotype was seen a handful of times. The rearrangement uses TRBV6-6 and TRBJ2-5; possibly TRBD1 for D (7 bases). The V end was cut by 5 bases, the J end by 4 bases, with 23 bases between. Germline V gene sequence: CDR1 MNHNY, CDR2 SVGAGI (reference sequence). The CDR3 extends over 17 amino acids. DNA for the CDR3: TGTGCCAGCAGTCTCCCAGGGGGTAGAGTTAGCGGAGAGACCCAGTACTTC. The encoded protein is CASSLPGGRVSGETQYF.

The sample holds a few counts of this clonotype. This chain connects TRBV4-3 to TRBJ2-6, with D possibly matching TRBD2 (6 bases). This CDR3 is 17 amino acids long. V was trimmed by 0 bases and J by 2 bases, leaving 11 bases between them. Looked up from germline, CDR1 is LGHNA and CDR2 is YSLEER. In DNA, the CDR3 is TGCGCCAGCAGCCAAGATGGGGCGGGAACTGGGGCCAACGTCCTGACTTTC. Translated: CASSQDGAGTGANVLTF.

The chain uses TRBV20-1 and TRBJ2-1, with 8 bases that match TRBD2. CDR1 and CDR2 (germline): DFQATT, SNEGSKA (reference sequence). CDR3 length: 16 amino acids. V trimming: 0 bases; J trimming: 2 bases; junction bases outside the gene matches: 6. The CDR3 region has the DNA TGCAGTGCTAGAGATCGTATAGCGGGGACCTACAATGAGCAGTTCTTC. Protein sequence: CSARDRIAGTYNEQFF.

The chain combines TRBV9 with TRBJ2-2; D gene uncertain. This CDR3 contains 14 residues. Germline values: CDR1 SGDLS, CDR2 YYNGEE. V lost 6 bases and J lost 4, with 13 bases in between. The CDR3 here is CASTPNSGTGELFF. CDR3 nucleotides: TGTGCCAGCACCCCAAACTCGGGCACCGGGGAGCTGTTTTTT.

V and J are TRBV29-1 and TRBJ2-2; D not resolved. The CDR3 is 15 amino acids. Between the trimmed V and J ends, which lost 6 bases and 0 bases, there was a span of 14 bases. CDR1 and CDR2 from the germline V gene are SQVTM and ANQGSEA. For the CDR3, the DNA is TGCAGCGTCGACCTTGGCGCTACGAACACCGGGGAGCTGTTTTTT. Its protein is CSVDLGATNTGELFF.

J is TRBJ2-1 and V is TRBV20-1; 7 nucleotides line up with TRBD2. Germline lookup yields CDR1 DFQATT and CDR2 SNEGSKA (reference sequence). J gave up 4 bases and V 3 bases, and 9 bases lay outside the gene matches. The CDR3 spans 15 residues. This chain's CDR3 is CSARGGTTSYNEQFF. The CDR3 region has the DNA TGCAGTGCTAGGGGAGGGACTACCTCGTACAATGAGCAGTTCTTC.

This clonotype was seen at least ten times. This chain uses TRBV7-8 with TRBJ2-7; the match to TRBD1 covers 9 bases. The length of the CDR3 is 15 residues. Germline V gene sequence: CDR1 SGHVS, CDR2 FQNEAQ. V lost 3 bases, J lost 6 bases, and 9 bases stayed unmatched. The CDR3 here is CASSFFRDREVEQYF. CDR3 DNA: TGTGCCAGCAGCTTCTTCCGGGACAGGGAGGTCGAGCAGTACTTC.

This clonotype was recorded a few times. The junction and the germline gene differ at one end; a read error may be behind it. The rearrangement links TRBV7-2 to TRBJ1-2, with a weak D call TRBD1 (6 bases). CDR1 is SGHTA and CDR2 is FQGNSA in the germline V gene. This CDR3 has 12 residues. CDR3 protein: CASSLMGGGYAF. In DNA, the CDR3 is TGTGCCAGCAGCTTAATGGGGGGCGGCTACGCCTTC. Using reference TRBV7-2 and TRBJ1-2 for the parts outside the CDR3, the full variable domain is GAGVSQSPSNKVTEKGKDVELRCDPISGHTALYWYRQSLGQGLEFLIYFQGNSAPDKSGLPSDRFSAERTGGSVSTLTIQRTQQEDSAVYLCASSLMGGGYAFGSGTRLTVV.

V and J are TRBV12-3 or TRBV12-4 and TRBJ2-2; 7 nucleotides line up with TRBD1. V shed 5 bases, J shed 6 bases, and the junction held 9 bases outside the gene matches. The CDR3 totals 15 residues. CDR3 residues: CASSPDRAMAGELFF. The CDR3 coding sequence is TGTGCCAGCAGTCCTGACAGGGCGATGGCCGGGGAGCTGTTTTTT.

The chain couples TRBV7-2 to TRBJ2-7, with D possibly being TRBD2 (5 bases). The CDR3 spans 13 residues. The V and J ends lost 0 bases and 5 bases respectively, with 8 bases between them. Germline loops: CDR1 SGHTA, CDR2 FQGNSA. The CDR3 coding sequence is TGTGCCAGCAGCTTAGCGGGAGACAACGAGCAGTACTTC. Translation gives CASSLAGDNEQYF.

CDR3 in amino acids: CASSLWAGTGAEAFF. As DNA, the CDR3 is TGCGCCAGCAGCTTGTGGGCAGGGACGGGGGCTGAAGCTTTCTTT. The chain carries TRBV5-1 and TRBJ1-1, with D perhaps TRBD1 (5 bases). Trimming removed 1 base at V and 6 bases at J, with 16 bases between. Germline V gives CDR1 SGHRS, CDR2 YFSETQ. The CDR3 is 15 amino acids.

The chain couples TRBV4-2 to TRBJ1-1, with D maybe TRBD1 (5 bases). Germline V gives CDR1 LGHNA, CDR2 YNFKEQ. V gave up 3 bases and J gave up 4 bases, with 15 bases separating them. This CDR3 is built from 15 residues. The CDR3 nucleotides are TGTGCCAGCAGCCAGGGCCGGGACTGGACCACTGAAGCTTTCTTT. It translates to CASSQGRDWTTEAFF.

The chain uses TRBV20-1 and TRBJ1-6; D unresolved. The CDR3 has 13 residues. The V end lost 2 bases, the J end lost 13 bases, and 15 bases lay between the germline ends. The germline V gene has CDR1 DFQATT and CDR2 SNEGSKA (reference sequence). The chain's CDR3 is CSARRTGLGPLHF. The CDR3 coding sequence is TGCAGTGCTAGACGAACCGGGCTAGGCCCCCTCCACTTT.

V gene TRBV6-4 combines with J gene TRBJ2-3; TRBD2 might be the D (6 bases). CDR1 is MRHNA, CDR2 SNTAGT, per germline. The CDR3 totals 14 residues. The V and J ends lost 3 bases and 0 bases respectively, with 7 bases between them. CDR3 in DNA: TGTGCCAGCAGTGAAGGGACTAGCACAGATACGCAGTATTTT. This sequence encodes CASSEGTSTDTQYF.

This clonotype was seen only a few times. The gene calls are TRBV3-1 and TRBJ1-3; 8 nucleotides match TRBD1. The V segment lost 4 bases and the J segment 8 bases; nucleotides outside the gene matches: 13. The germline V gene encodes CDR1 LGHDT and CDR2 YNNKEL (reference sequence). This CDR3 spans 16 amino acids. The CDR3 loop reads CASSPEIDRGADTIYF. Written as DNA, the CDR3 is TGTGCCAGCAGCCCTGAAATTGACAGGGGAGCTGACACCATATATTTT.

This rearrangement joins TRBV4-2 to TRBJ2-2, with a tentative D call TRBD1 (6 bases). Trimming removed 9 bases at V and 1 base at J, with 9 bases between. The CDR3 has 13 amino acids. Germline lookup yields CDR1 LGHNA and CDR2 YNFKEQ. Here the CDR3 reads CASTRGNTGELFF. DNA for the CDR3: TGTGCCAGTACCAGGGGGAACACCGGGGAGCTGTTTTTT.

This chain uses TRBV29-1 with TRBJ2-1; D is perhaps TRBD2 (5 bases). Trimming took off 6 bases at V and 3 bases at J, with 18 bases between the two ends. Germline loops: CDR1 SQVTM, CDR2 ANQGSEA. CDR3 length: 15 residues. The chain's CDR3 is CSVGFGLADYNEQFF. DNA for the CDR3: TGCAGCGTCGGGTTCGGACTGGCGGACTACAATGAGCAGTTCTTC.

CDR3 coding DNA: TGCAGCGTGGGACGGGGGCAAAACTATGGCTACACCTTC. Translation: CSVGRGQNYGYTF. The genes are TRBV29-1 and TRBJ1-2, with a possible D match to TRBD1 (6 bases). This CDR3 has 13 amino acids. The V gene's germline CDR1 is SQVTM and CDR2 ANQGSEA. V gave up 6 bases and J gave up 2 bases, with 13 bases separating them.

This clonotype occurred a few times. This chain uses TRBV6-1 with TRBJ2-5, with a possible D match to TRBD1 (5 bases). The J call may be mistaken, given a closer DNA end match to TRBJ2-7. Per germline, CDR1 MNHNS and CDR2 SASEGT. This CDR3 region has 11 residues. The CDR3 nucleotides are TGTGCCAGCGGGTCGGACAACGAGCAGTACTTC. Encoded protein: CASGSDNEQYF.

The chain couples TRBV20-1 to TRBJ2-3; 7 bases map to TRBD2. Germline assignment: CDR1 DFQATT and CDR2 SNEGSKA (reference sequence). The junction had 9 bases not matched to a gene; V was cut back by 0 bases and J by 0 bases. The CDR3 sequence is 17 residues long. CDR3 sequence: CSARDFRLADSTDTQYF. In nucleotides, the CDR3 is TGCAGTGCTAGAGATTTCCGGCTAGCGGATAGCACAGATACGCAGTATTTT.

This chain connects TRBV29-1 to TRBJ1-4, with D hard to call. Germline V CDR1 and CDR2: SQVTM, ANQGSEA. The V end lost 4 bases, the J end lost 8 bases, and 8 bases lay between the germline ends. This CDR3 is built from 11 residues. CDR3 sequence: CSVGRAEKLFF. CDR3 in DNA: TGCAGCGTTGGGCGCGCCGAAAAACTGTTTTTT. Variable domain in full (rest from reference TRBV29-1 and TRBJ1-4): SAVISQKPSRDICQRGTSLTIQCQVDSQVTMMFWYRQQPGQSLTLIATANQGSEATYESGFVIDKFPISRPNLTFSTLTVSNMSPEDSSIYLCSVGRAEKLFFGSGTQLSVL.

This chain uses TRBV20-1 with TRBJ2-5; weak D call: TRBD1 (5 bases). The CDR3 length is 15 residues. In germline, CDR1 is DFQATT, CDR2 SNEGSKA (reference sequence). Trimming removed 0 bases from V and 1 base from J, with 12 bases in between. The CDR3 coding sequence is TGCAGTGCTAGAGATCCCGCGACAGTCCAAGAGACCCAGTACTTC. Its translation: CSARDPATVQETQYF.